A single count supports the clone carrying this T cell receptor (beta chain). These data are taken from a study of blood T cell repertoires in COVID-19. Whole-study context: Sources were T cells, B-cell-depleted T cells, or PBMCs; the material itself was cDNA or gDNA.

The germline gives CDR1 SEHNR, CDR2 FQNEAQ (reference sequence). V gave up 1 base and J gave up 0 bases; unmatched junction bases: 12. The CDR3 has 19 amino acids. Profiled with immunoSEQ multiplex PCR; TCRdb holds only in-frame clones, not every one. The data contain approximately 400,000 clones, less than 90% of them singletons. Those who participated ranged in age from roughly 18 to 89 years and resided in about two dozen US areas. V and J are TRBV7-9 and TRBJ1-2, with 9 nucleotides matching TRBD1. The sequenced sample consisted of PBMCs or T cells enriched from blood (not recorded which). The clonotype was recovered from a woman in her forties or fifties who had recovered from COVID-19. In DNA form, the CDR3 reads TGTGCCAGCAGCTTAGGGGCGACCGGGACAGGGCCAGCTAACTATGGCTACACCTTC. Its translation: CASSLGATGTGPANYGYTF.